This T cell receptor (beta chain) was profiled in a study of blood T cell repertoires in COVID-19. Assay used: immunoSEQ multiplex PCR; TCRdb lists only in-frame clones, some missing. The profile shows 150,000 to 190,000 clones, around 80% of them singletons. Per the germline V gene, CDR1 is SGHRS and CDR2 is YFSETQ. Unmatched junction bases numbered 14, after V lost 4 bases and J lost 2 bases. There are 18 residues in the CDR3. Input material: PBMCs or T cells enriched from blood (not recorded which). The TCR sequence derives from a man in his fifties who had recovered from COVID-19. This chain connects TRBV5-1 to TRBJ2-3, with 9 nucleotides matching TRBD2. This CDR3 reads CASSRTSATRLPTDTQYF. CDR3 nucleotides: TGCGCCAGCAGCCGGACTAGCGCAACCCGCCTTCCCACAGATACGCAGTATTTT.